This T cell receptor (beta chain) stems from a study of T cell changes during pregnancy in multiple sclerosis. Assay: immunoSEQ multiplex PCR; the TCRdb copy retains only in-frame clones and omits some. The data show over 55,000 clones, roughly 92% seen once. The germline V gene encodes CDR1 MGHRA and CDR2 YSYEKL. The trim removed 0 bases at V and 2 bases at J, leaving 7 bases unmatched. The CDR3 is 17 amino acids. This clone was counted a single time. Here the sequenced sample was CD8+ T cells from peripheral blood mononuclear cells, taken in the third trimester of pregnancy. V gene TRBV4-1 combines with J gene TRBJ1-2; TRBD1 matches at 9 bases. The clonotype was recovered from a female donor with multiple sclerosis, enrolled in a pregnancy study. CDR3 in amino acids: CASSQDPGQGRNYGYTF. The CDR3 coding sequence is TGCGCCAGCAGCCAAGATCCGGGACAGGGACGCAACTATGGCTACACCTTC.